This T cell receptor (beta chain) was identified in a study of T-cell reconstitution after alpha-beta-depleted transplantation in children. Molecular barcoding with unique molecular identifiers was used for the TCRbeta library. TCRdb analysed the PCR reads with MiXCR anew, one entry per CDR3 protein. In the table there are about 540,000 distinct CDR3 sequences, roughly 18% of which are singletons. This clonotype has a handful of counts. V gave up 7 bases and J gave up 4 bases, with 13 bases separating them. Germline V lookup: CDR1 SQVTM, CDR2 ANQGSEA. The CDR3 is made up of 12 amino acids. The sample was PBMCs from the stem cell graft donor, taken from the stem cell graft. This TCR derives from a human donor who donated a stem cell graft to a child with acute lymphoblastic leukemia. The chain couples TRBV29-1 to TRBJ1-1; D remains unclear. The CDR3 spells CSGARGGTEAFF. The DNA for the CDR3 is TGCAGCGGGGCGCGTGGTGGCACTGAAGCTTTCTTT.